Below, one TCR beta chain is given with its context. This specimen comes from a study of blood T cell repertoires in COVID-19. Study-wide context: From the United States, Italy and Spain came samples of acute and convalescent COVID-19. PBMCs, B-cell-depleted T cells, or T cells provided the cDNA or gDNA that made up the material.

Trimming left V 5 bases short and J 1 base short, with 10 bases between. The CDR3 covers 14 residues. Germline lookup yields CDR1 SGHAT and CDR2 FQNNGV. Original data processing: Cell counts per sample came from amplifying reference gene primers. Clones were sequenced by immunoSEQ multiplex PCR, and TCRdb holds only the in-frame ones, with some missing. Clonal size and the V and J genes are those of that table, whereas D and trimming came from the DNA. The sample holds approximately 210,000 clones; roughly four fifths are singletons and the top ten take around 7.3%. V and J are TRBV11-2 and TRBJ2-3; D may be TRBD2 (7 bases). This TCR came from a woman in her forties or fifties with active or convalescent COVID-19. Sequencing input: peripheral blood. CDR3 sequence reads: CASSQGGGTDTQYF. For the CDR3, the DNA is TGTGCCAGCAGCCAAGGGGGGGGCACAGATACGCAGTATTTT.